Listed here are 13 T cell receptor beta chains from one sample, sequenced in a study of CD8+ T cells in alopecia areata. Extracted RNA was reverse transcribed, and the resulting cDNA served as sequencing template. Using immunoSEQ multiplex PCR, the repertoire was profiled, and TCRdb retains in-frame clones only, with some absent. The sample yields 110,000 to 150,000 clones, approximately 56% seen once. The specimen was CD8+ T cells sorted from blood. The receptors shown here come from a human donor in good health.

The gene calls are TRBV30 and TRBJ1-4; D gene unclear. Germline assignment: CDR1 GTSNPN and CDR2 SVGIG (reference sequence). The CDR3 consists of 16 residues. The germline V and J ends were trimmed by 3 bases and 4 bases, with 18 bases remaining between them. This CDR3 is CAWRYHSAGLNEKLFF. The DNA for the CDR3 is TGTGCCTGGAGGTACCATTCGGCAGGCCTTAATGAAAAACTGTTTTTT.

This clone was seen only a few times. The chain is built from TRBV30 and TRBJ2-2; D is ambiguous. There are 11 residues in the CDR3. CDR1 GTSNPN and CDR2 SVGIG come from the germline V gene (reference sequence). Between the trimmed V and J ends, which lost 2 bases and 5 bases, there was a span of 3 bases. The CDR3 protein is CAWSTTGELFF. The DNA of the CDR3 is TGTGCCTGGAGTACGACCGGGGAGCTGTTTTTT.

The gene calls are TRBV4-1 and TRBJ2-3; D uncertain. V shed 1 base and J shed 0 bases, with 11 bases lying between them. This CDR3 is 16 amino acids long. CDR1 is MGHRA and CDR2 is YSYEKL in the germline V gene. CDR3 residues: CASSQGGRASTDTQYF. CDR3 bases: TGCGCCAGCAGCCAAGGTGGGCGTGCTAGCACAGATACGCAGTATTTT.

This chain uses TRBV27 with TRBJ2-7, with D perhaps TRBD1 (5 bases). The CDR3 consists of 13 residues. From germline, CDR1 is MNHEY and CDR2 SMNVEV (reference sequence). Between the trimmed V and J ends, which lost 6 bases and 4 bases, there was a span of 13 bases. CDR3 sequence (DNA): TGTGCCAGCAGCCCTCATAGGGGATACGAGCAGTACTTC. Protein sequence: CASSPHRGYEQYF.

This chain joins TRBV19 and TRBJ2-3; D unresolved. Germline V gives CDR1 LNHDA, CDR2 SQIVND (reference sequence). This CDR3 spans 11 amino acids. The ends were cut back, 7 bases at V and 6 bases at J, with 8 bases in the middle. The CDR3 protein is CASMVRDTQYF. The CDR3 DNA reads TGTGCCAGTATGGTACGCGATACGCAGTATTTT.

The CDR3 spells CASRGGFPYEQYF. The CDR3 DNA sequence: TGTGCCAGTCGTGGAGGGTTTCCCTACGAGCAGTACTTC. The rearrangement links TRBV27 to TRBJ2-7, with D perhaps matching TRBD2 (6 bases). The V and J ends lost 9 bases and 2 bases respectively, with 14 bases between them. Germline V lookup: CDR1 MNHEY, CDR2 SMNVEV (reference sequence). CDR3 length equals 13 residues.

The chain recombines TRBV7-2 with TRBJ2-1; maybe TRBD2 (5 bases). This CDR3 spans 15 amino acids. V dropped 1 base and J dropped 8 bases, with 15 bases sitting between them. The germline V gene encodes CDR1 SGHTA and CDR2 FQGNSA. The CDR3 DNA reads TGTGCCAGCAGCTTAGATCACTCAACCGGGGATGAGCAGTTCTTC. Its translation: CASSLDHSTGDEQFF. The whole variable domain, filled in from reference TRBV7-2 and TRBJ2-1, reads GAGVSQSPSNKVTEKGKDVELRCDPISGHTALYWYRQSLGQGLEFLIYFQGNSAPDKSGLPSDRFSAERTGGSVSTLTIQRTQQEDSAVYLCASSLDHSTGDEQFFGPGTRLTVL.

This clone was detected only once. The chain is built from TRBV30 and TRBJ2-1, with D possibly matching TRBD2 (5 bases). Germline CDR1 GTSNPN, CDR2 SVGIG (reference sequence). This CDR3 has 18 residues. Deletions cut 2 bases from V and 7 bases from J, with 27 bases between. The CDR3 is CAWSSGTMSSLEGNEQFF. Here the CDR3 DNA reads TGTGCCTGGAGTTCGGGCACCATGTCTAGCCTTGAGGGAAATGAGCAGTTCTTC. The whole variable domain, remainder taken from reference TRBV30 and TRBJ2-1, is SQTIHQWPATLVQPVGSPLSLECTVEGTSNPNLYWYRQAAGRGLQLLFYSVGIGQISSEVPQNLSASRPQDRQFILSSKKLLLSDSGFYLCAWSSGTMSSLEGNEQFFGPGTRLTVL.

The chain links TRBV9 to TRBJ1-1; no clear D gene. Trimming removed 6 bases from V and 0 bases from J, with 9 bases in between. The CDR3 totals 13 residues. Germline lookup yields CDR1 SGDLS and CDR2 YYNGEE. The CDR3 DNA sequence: TGTGCCAGCAAAGTGGCGGTGAACACTGAAGCTTTCTTT. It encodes CASKVAVNTEAFF.

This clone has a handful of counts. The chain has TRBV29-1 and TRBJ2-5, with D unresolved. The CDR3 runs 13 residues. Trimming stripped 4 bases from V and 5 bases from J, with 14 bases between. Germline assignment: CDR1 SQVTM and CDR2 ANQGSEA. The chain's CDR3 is CSVVPGKGETQYF. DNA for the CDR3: TGCAGCGTTGTTCCAGGCAAAGGGGAGACCCAGTACTTC.

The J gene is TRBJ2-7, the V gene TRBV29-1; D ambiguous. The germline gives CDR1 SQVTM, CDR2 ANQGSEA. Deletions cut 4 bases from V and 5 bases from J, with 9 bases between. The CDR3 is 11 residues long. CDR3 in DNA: TGCAGCGTTGGGAAAGGGAACGAGCAGTACTTC. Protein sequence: CSVGKGNEQYF.

The CDR3 is CASTPWTSSRDEQYF. The DNA for the CDR3 is TGCGCCAGCACCCCGTGGACATCCAGCCGAGACGAGCAGTACTTC. The genes are TRBV5-1 and TRBJ2-7; a possible D gene is TRBD1 (5 bases). The CDR3 consists of 15 residues. The germline V and J ends were trimmed by 6 bases and 5 bases, with 21 bases remaining between them. CDR1 and CDR2 (germline): SGHRS, YFSETQ.

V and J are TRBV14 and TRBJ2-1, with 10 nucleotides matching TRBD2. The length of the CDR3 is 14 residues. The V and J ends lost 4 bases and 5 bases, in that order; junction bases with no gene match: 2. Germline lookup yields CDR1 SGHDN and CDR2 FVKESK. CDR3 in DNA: TGTGCCAGCAGCCCTAGCGGGAGTCACAATGAGCAGTTCTTC. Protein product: CASSPSGSHNEQFF. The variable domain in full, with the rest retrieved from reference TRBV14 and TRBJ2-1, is EAGVTQFPSHSVIEKGQTVTLRCDPISGHDNLYWYRRVMGKEIKFLLHFVKESKQDESGMPNNRFLAERTGGTYSTLKVQPAELEDSGVYFCASSPSGSHNEQFFGPGTRLTVL.